This T cell receptor (beta chain) was captured in a study of T cells in Graves' hyperthyroidism and ophthalmopathy. Notes on the study in general: A 13 V-J model separated ophthalmopathy from stable hyperthyroidism. Model output signaled ophthalmopathy a median roughly 6 months ahead of onset.

In this sample, this clonotype turned up many times. As yet, its antigen is unknown. It was uncontrolled infection, other autoimmune disease, pregnancy or lactation that excluded patients. Diagnoses were established using clinical symptoms, serum thyroxine and TRAb, thyroid ultrasound and orbital computed tomography. CDR3 length: 15 residues. The V gene's germline CDR1 is SEHNR and CDR2 FQNEAQ (reference sequence). Trimming pared 2 bases from V and 4 bases from J, leaving 11 bases between. Regions amplified from RNA transcripts were the TCR beta CDR3 regions. TCR CDR3 regions were first amplified by RT-PCR with HTBI primers. Via MiXCR, TCRdb re-called the multiplex PCR reads, giving one row per CDR3 protein. The sample consists of roughly 500,000 distinct CDR3 sequences, around 43% of them appearing once.

The source of this sequence is an adult woman with Graves' disease, either hyperthyroidism or ophthalmopathy (not recorded which). Sequencing was carried out using peripheral blood or thyroid tissue (not recorded which). This sequence joins TRBV7-9 and TRBJ2-2; D gene ambiguous. The CDR3 DNA is TGTGCCAGCAGCTTACACCAGGACCTCACCGGGGAGCTGTTTTTT. Its translation is CASSLHQDLTGELFF.